This T cell receptor beta chain was found in a study of T cell repertoires in cytomegalovirus infection. For the study at large: Alongside well-studied HLA-B-restricted CMV epitopes, recently identified HLA-C-restricted CMV epitopes were also used. Public TCR beta signatures indicated both CMV infection and matching HLA type. Findings and limits, study-wide: Of the TCR beta families, the public ones yielded a cumulative frequency that identified carriers of CMV plus the relevant HLA. Within the response measured ex vivo, HLA-C-restricted CMV-specific TCR beta clonotypes were dominant.

A note on this clonotype: The antigen remains unidentified.

V shed 3 bases and J shed 1 base, with 18 bases lying between them. CDR3 size: 17 residues. Germline V gene data show CDR1 as SGHVS and CDR2 as FQNEAQ. One entry per CDR3 protein results from TCRdb running MiXCR on the reads. The sample lists roughly 350,000 distinct CDR3 sequences, about 35% occurring once. The rearrangement links TRBV7-8 to TRBJ1-1; a possible D gene is TRBD1 (5 bases). This specimen was cultured PBMCs, taken from culture after CMV antigen stimulation. The sequence derives from a human donor in good health (CMV status not recorded). Some clones in this sample may be carry-over from other donors' samples. The CDR3 loop reads CASSFPVGEKTNTEAFF. The CDR3 coding sequence is TGTGCCAGCAGCTTCCCGGTAGGGGAGAAGACGAACACTGAAGCTTTCTTT.